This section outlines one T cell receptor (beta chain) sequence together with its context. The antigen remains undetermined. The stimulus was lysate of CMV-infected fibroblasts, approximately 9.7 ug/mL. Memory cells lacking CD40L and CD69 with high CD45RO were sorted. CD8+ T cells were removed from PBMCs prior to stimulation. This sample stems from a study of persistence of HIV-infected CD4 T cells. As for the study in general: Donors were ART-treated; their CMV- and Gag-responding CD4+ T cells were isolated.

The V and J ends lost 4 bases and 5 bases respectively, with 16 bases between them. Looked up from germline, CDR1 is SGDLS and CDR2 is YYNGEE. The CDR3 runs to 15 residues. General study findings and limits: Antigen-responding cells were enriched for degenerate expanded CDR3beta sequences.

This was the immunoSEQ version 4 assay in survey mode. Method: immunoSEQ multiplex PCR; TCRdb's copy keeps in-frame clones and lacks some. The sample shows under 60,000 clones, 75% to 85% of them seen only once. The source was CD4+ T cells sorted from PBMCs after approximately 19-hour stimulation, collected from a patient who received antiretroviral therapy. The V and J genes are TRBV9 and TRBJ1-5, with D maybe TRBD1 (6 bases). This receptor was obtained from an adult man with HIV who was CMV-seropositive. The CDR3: CASSPKGETYQPQHF. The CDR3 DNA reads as TGTGCCAGCAGCCCAAAGGGGGAAACCTATCAGCCCCAGCATTTT. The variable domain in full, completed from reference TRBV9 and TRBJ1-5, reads DSGVTQTPKHLITATGQRVTLRCSPRSGDLSVYWYQQSLDQGLQFLIQYYNGEERAKGNILERFSAQQFPDLHSELNLSSLELGDSALYFCASSPKGETYQPQHFGDGTRLSIL.